These 11 T cell receptor beta chains came from one sample sequenced in a study of Graves' ophthalmopathy and Graves' hyperthyroidism. RNA transcripts provided the template for amplifying TCR beta CDR3 regions. The workflow started with a first-round RT-PCR run with HTBI primers and then moved on to a second-round multiplex PCR. TCRdb called the multiplex PCR reads again in MiXCR, with one record for every CDR3 protein. This repertoire shows hundreds of thousands of distinct CDR3 sequences, under 15% found once; its top ten account for over 7.5%. Sequenced material: blood. The receptor set was obtained from a young woman with Graves' ophthalmopathy.

In this sample, this clonotype turned up many times. The chain combines TRBV4-1 with TRBJ1-1; TRBD1 is a possible D gene (5 bases). This CDR3 has 14 amino acids. Germline V lookup: CDR1 MGHRA, CDR2 YSYEKL. V lost 6 bases to trimming and J lost 7 bases, with 18 bases between them. The CDR3 DNA follows: TGCGCCAGCAGAATTCGGGACTTGGGGTATGAAGCTTTCTTT. Translated: CASRIRDLGYEAFF.

There are many counts of this clonotype. The chain is built from TRBV12-3 or TRBV12-4 and TRBJ2-2; no clear D gene. The CDR3 extends over 14 amino acids. Trimming removed 7 bases at V and 4 bases at J, with 13 bases between. The CDR3 loop reads CASTLAPATGELFF. Here the CDR3 DNA reads TGTGCCAGCACACTCGCCCCTGCCACCGGGGAGCTGTTTTTT.

This clonotype was counted at least ten times. A read error is likely, as this CDR3 ends without the conserved phenylalanine or tryptophan. This chain uses TRBV27 with TRBJ1-1, with D possibly TRBD1 on 6 matching bases. Deletions cut 4 bases from V and 5 bases from J, with 11 bases between. There are 13 residues in the CDR3. Germline V lookup: CDR1 MNHEY, CDR2 SMNVEV (reference sequence). Here the CDR3 reads CASSSTGKTEAFS. CDR3 bases: TGTGCCAGCAGTTCTACAGGGAAAACTGAAGCTTTCTCT.

The sample holds many counts of this clonotype. The chain joins TRBV12-3 or TRBV12-4 to TRBJ1-2; D unresolved. V gave up 1 base and J gave up 6 bases, with 6 bases separating them. The CDR3 covers 12 residues. CDR3 nucleotides: TGTGCCAGCAGTTTAGAGAGCCATGGCTACACCTTC. It encodes CASSLESHGYTF.

V and J are TRBV28 and TRBJ2-7; tentative D call: TRBD1 (6 bases). V lost 5 bases and J 5 bases, leaving 13 bases between the germline ends. CDR3 size: 13 residues. CDR1 is MDHEN and CDR2 is SYDVKM in the germline V gene. The CDR3 DNA reads TGTGCCAGCAGTAGACAGGAGAGCAACGAGCAGTACTTC. It is translated as CASSRQESNEQYF.

The table lists this clonotype with many counts. The V and J genes are TRBV12-3 or TRBV12-4 and TRBJ2-7; a weak D match, TRBD1 (5 bases). V lost 6 bases, J lost 1 base, and 10 bases lay in between. The CDR3 contains 13 residues. The CDR3: CASSAGPSYEQYF. CDR3 nucleotides: TGTGCCAGCAGCGCAGGGCCATCCTACGAGCAGTACTTC.

The chain uses TRBV6-2 or TRBV6-3 and TRBJ1-2; a possible D gene is TRBD1 (5 bases). The CDR3 loop spans 13 amino acids. V dropped 2 bases and J dropped 4 bases, with 8 bases sitting between them. The V gene's germline CDR1 is MNHEY and CDR2 SVGEGT. The chain's CDR3 is CASSYRQRYGYTF. The CDR3 coding sequence is TGTGCCAGCAGTTACCGACAGCGCTATGGCTACACCTTC.

This clonotype has a count of ten or more. V is TRBV5-1 and J is TRBJ2-7; the match to TRBD2 covers 8 bases. Trimming took 6 bases from V and 5 from J; bases not matched to a gene: 10. The germline CDR1 and CDR2 sequences are SGHRS and YFSETQ. The CDR3 has 14 residues. The CDR3 protein is CASNREAGVDEQYF. The CDR3, as DNA: TGCGCCAGCAACCGGGAAGCGGGAGTTGACGAGCAGTACTTC.

This clonotype was seen repeatedly, ten times or more. This sequence joins TRBV5-1 and TRBJ2-5; TRBD1 matches at 8 bases. This CDR3 has 14 residues. The V gene end was trimmed by 4 bases and the J gene end by 5 bases; junction bases not matched to a gene: 7. CDR1 and CDR2 from the germline V gene are SGHRS and YFSETQ. The chain's CDR3 is CASSRTGSWETQYF. CDR3 DNA: TGCGCCAGCAGCCGGACAGGGTCCTGGGAGACCCAGTACTTC.

This clonotype was recorded at least ten times. J is TRBJ2-5 and V is TRBV27, with 13 nucleotides matching TRBD2. The CDR3 has 17 amino acids. Germline V gene sequence: CDR1 MNHEY, CDR2 SMNVEV (reference sequence). The J segment lost 4 bases and the V segment lost 1 base, leaving 6 bases of the junction unmatched. CDR3 region: CASSLFKGTSGIETQYF. As DNA, the CDR3 is TGTGCCAGCAGTTTATTTAAGGGGACTAGCGGGATAGAGACCCAGTACTTC.

To note about this clonotype: It may be a read error: a sequence one base away is much more abundant. This chain uses TRBV6-1 with TRBJ1-2; perhaps TRBD1 as D (5 bases). V dropped 2 bases and J dropped 3 bases, with 7 bases sitting between them. Germline CDR1 MNHNS, CDR2 SASEGT. The CDR3 has 13 residues. CDR3 amino acids: CASSETGHYGYTF. As DNA, the CDR3 is TGTGCCAGCAGTGAAACAGGCCACTATGGCTACACCTTC.